This T cell receptor (beta chain) was recovered during a study of OX40 agonist ivuxolimab in advanced cancers. Looking at the study overall: Past anti-PD-1, anti-PD-L1 or anti-CTLA-4 therapy was accepted, and roughly 37% had received some.

Germline CDR1 reads SGHRS; CDR2 reads YFSETQ. V was pared by 7 bases and J by 6 bases, with 6 bases of the junction left unmatched. CDR3 length: 13 residues. Sequencing was performed with immunoSEQ multiplex PCR; in TCRdb, only in-frame clones are kept and a portion is missing. In the table there are more than 45,000 clones, roughly three quarters of which are singletons. Study-wide results and caveats: At doses 0.1 to 3.0 mg/kg, CD4+ and CD8+ clones expanded.

For this clone: The antigen is unknown.

This sequence joins TRBV5-1 and TRBJ2-7; 11 bases are shared with TRBD1. This TCR was recovered from an adult with an advanced solid tumor such as melanoma, head and neck, liver or kidney cancer. The source material was CD4+ or CD8+ T cells sorted from blood, sampled in a trial of the OX40 agonist ivuxolimab. CDR3 region: CASVGGTGGEQYF. CDR3 in DNA: TGCGCCAGCGTCGGGGGGACAGGGGGCGAGCAGTACTTC.